Sequencing of this TCR beta chain was carried out in a study of T cell clonality in common variable immunodeficiency. Study-wide points: In common variable immunodeficiency, TCR beta chains reportedly carried fewer deletions and N-nucleotide insertions.

Libraries were prepared by immunoSEQ multiplex PCR; TCRdb keeps only in-frame clonotypes and omits some of them. The sample holds roughly 34,000 clones, and no clone turns up only once. Trimming removed 3 bases from V and 5 bases from J, with 16 bases in between. This CDR3 spans 14 amino acids. Germline CDR1 is DFQATT and CDR2 is SNEGSKA (reference sequence). CVID meant reduced serum IgG, IgA and/or IgM plus specific antibody deficiency. CVID subjects were 15 female and around 31 male, aged roughly 9 to 70. There are a few counts of this clone. Its matching antigen is unknown. The read is 3 residues too short to cover the CDR3 end, so that end is filled in from the germline J gene.

The clonotype originates from a human donor with common variable immunodeficiency. V is TRBV20-1 and J is TRBJ2-5; D is possibly TRBD1 (5 bases). Sequencing was performed on peripheral blood mononuclear cells. The covered CDR3 bases are TGCAGTGCTAGGGAAATAGGGTCAGGGGAGACC. Its protein product is CSAREIGSGET. The CDR3 reads in full as CSAREIGSGETQYF.